The rows below give T cell receptor beta chains drawn from one sample of a study of blood T cell repertoires in COVID-19. Data came from immunoSEQ multiplex PCR; TCRdb stores just in-frame clones and leaves some out. The sample lists 60,000 or so clones, roughly nine tenths occurring once. Sequencing input: peripheral blood. The source is a woman between 65 and 79 years old with active COVID-19. Both conserved end residues are part of each CDR3. A D gene is named only where the DNA matches it firmly. Where a row states a size, it is once, few, many or the class of an expanded clone; other rows omit it.

J | D | V | size | CDR3 | DNA
TRBJ2-5 | TRBD1 | TRBV5-1 | - | CASRPGTGGGQETQYF | TGCGCCAGCAGGCCCGGGACAGGGGGCGGCCAAGAGACCCAGTACTTC
TRBJ2-5 | - | TRBV6-5 | - | CASSYRGSGETQYF | TGTGCCAGCAGTTACCGGGGTAGCGGAGAGACCCAGTACTTC
TRBJ1-2 | - | TRBV27 | - | CASSFSDSLYGYTF | TGTGCCAGCAGTTTTTCCGACAGTCTCTATGGCTACACCTTC
TRBJ1-5 | - | TRBV28 | - | CASTMGGALYSNQPQHF | TGTGCCAGCACCATGGGGGGGGCCCTCTATAGCAATCAGCCCCAGCATTTT
TRBJ2-2 | - | TRBV5-1 | - | CASSRSARDTGELFF | TGCGCCAGCAGCCGTAGCGCCCGCGACACCGGGGAGCTGTTTTTT
TRBJ1-1 | - | TRBV30 | - | CAWNPTPLIYTEAFF | TGTGCCTGGAACCCTACCCCCCTTATATACACTGAAGCTTTCTTT
TRBJ2-2 | TRBD2 | TRBV5-1 | - | CASSFSGSPNTGELFF | TGCGCCAGCAGCTTTAGCGGGAGCCCCAACACCGGGGAGCTGTTTTTT
TRBJ2-7 | TRBD2 | TRBV24-1 | once | CATSDTSGRRPHEQYF | TGTGCCACCAGTGATACTAGCGGGAGGCGCCCCCACGAGCAGTACTTC
TRBJ2-4 | TRBD2 | TRBV18 | - | CASSVGLAGVAKNIQYF | TGTGCCAGCTCGGTAGGACTAGCGGGAGTGGCCAAAAACATTCAGTACTTC
TRBJ1-1 | - | TRBV6-1 | - | CASSDTQGQRVSNTEAFF | TGTGCCAGCAGTGATACCCAGGGGCAGAGGGTATCGAACACTGAAGCTTTCTTT
TRBJ2-5 | - | TRBV5-1 | - | CASSLLASHQETQYF | TGCGCCAGCAGCTTGTTGGCATCCCACCAAGAGACCCAGTACTTC
TRBJ2-7 | TRBD2 | TRBV30 | - | CASFRAGAYYEQYF | TGTGCCTCCTTTAGGGCGGGAGCTTACTACGAGCAGTACTTC
TRBJ1-6 | - | TRBV18 | - | CASSPPGVNPRSYNSPLHF | TGTGCCAGCTCACCACCAGGGGTAAATCCTCGCTCCTATAATTCACCCCTCCACTTT
TRBJ1-6 | TRBD1 | TRBV27 | - | CASRLQGDAYNSPLHF | TGTGCCAGCAGACTACAGGGGGATGCCTATAATTCACCCCTCCACTTT
TRBJ2-1 | - | TRBV24-1 | once | CATSDTGVSYNEQFF | TGTGCCACCAGTGATACGGGAGTCTCCTACAATGAGCAGTTCTTC
TRBJ1-2 | - | TRBV6-5 | few | CASSYGGQLYGYTF | TGTGCCAGCAGTTACGGGGGACAACTCTATGGCTACACCTTC
TRBJ1-1 | - | TRBV21-1 | few | CASSKRKDRTGRNTEAFF | TGTGCCAGCAGCAAAAGGAAGGACAGGACAGGGAGGAACACTGAAGCTTTCTTT
TRBJ2-7 | - | TRBV24-1 | - | CATSDGALAEQYF | TGTGCCACCAGTGATGGGGCCCTTGCCGAGCAGTACTTC